This T cell receptor (beta chain) was identified in a study of T cells after yellow fever vaccination. To note about this clonotype: Its antigen remains unidentified.

Germline V gene sequence: CDR1 SEHNR, CDR2 FQNEAQ (reference sequence). V dropped 5 bases and J dropped 3; count of bases not matched to a gene: 4. The CDR3 is 15 residues long. Study outcomes and limitations: A small share of clonotypes appeared in both CD4 and CD8 compartments. On re-exposure, the response was weaker but peaked faster, at day 5 versus 15. Post-booster repertoires again held most primary-vaccination clones (about 95% CD4, 85% to 90% CD8).

5'RACE template switching generated TCR cDNA, adding a universal primer site and UMIs. TCRdb re-derived calls from the 5' RACE reads in MiXCR, one entry per CDR3 protein. This sample yields around 340,000 distinct CDR3 sequences, of which around 12% are seen a single time; 3.2% belongs to the top ten. Sequences were derived from CD4+ T cells sorted from PBMCs, sampled 15 days after the yellow fever booster vaccination. This receptor was identified in a man aged 18 to 30 who received the YFV17D yellow fever vaccine. The V call is TRBV7-9, the J call TRBJ2-2; 9 bases agree with TRBD1. The CDR3 nucleotides are TGTGCCAGCAGCGCACAGGGGGCTGACACCGGGGAGCTGTTTTTT. Protein product: CASSAQGADTGELFF.